The 14 T cell receptor beta chains in this list originate from one sample, sequenced in a study of cytomegalovirus exposure and HLA in healthy donors. PCR was performed using 60 Vbeta and 13 Jbeta primers. TCRdb's table, derived via immunoSEQ multiplex PCR, lists solely in-frame clones and lacks some. The table lists approximately 180,000 clones, about 69% of them singletons, with about 2.9% in the top ten. Specimen: PBMCs. Source of these receptors: a male donor in good health and CMV-seronegative.

CDR3: CAWSRSKGLLGVDYGYTF. Here the CDR3 DNA reads TGTGCCTGGAGTAGGTCCAAGGGACTGCTCGGAGTGGACTATGGCTACACCTTC. The rearrangement links TRBV30 to TRBJ1-2, with a weak D call TRBD1 (5 bases). Per germline, CDR1 GTSNPN and CDR2 SVGIG (reference sequence). The CDR3 runs to 18 residues. V dropped 2 bases and J dropped 3 bases, with 25 bases sitting between them.

This chain connects TRBV28 to TRBJ1-3, with 7 bases aligning to TRBD1. Losses at the gene ends were 5 bases for V and 0 bases for J; bases not matched to a gene: 7. The CDR3 contains 16 residues. From germline, CDR1 is MDHEN and CDR2 SYDVKM. The CDR3 reads CASSRWDSSSGNTIYF. In nucleotides, the CDR3 is TGTGCCAGCAGTCGCTGGGACAGCAGCTCTGGAAACACCATATATTTT.

CDR3 amino acids: CASSPSGVRLTGNTIYF. CDR3 DNA sequence: TGTGCCAGCAGTCCATCAGGGGTTCGACTAACTGGAAACACCATATATTTT. The chain carries TRBV2 and TRBJ1-3, with D possibly being TRBD1 (6 bases). Trimming took 5 bases from V and 2 from J, leaving 19 bases between them. CDR1 is SNHLY and CDR2 is FYNNEI in the germline V gene. CDR3 length: 17 residues.

The rearrangement links TRBV30 to TRBJ1-1; 11 positions agree with TRBD1. Trimming removed 5 bases from V and 10 bases from J; junction bases left unmatched: 6. Germline V lookup: CDR1 GTSNPN, CDR2 SVGIG (reference sequence). The CDR3 is made up of 12 amino acids. CDR3 amino acids: CAWGRTGGIAFF. Here the CDR3 DNA reads TGTGCCTGGGGTAGGACAGGGGGCATAGCTTTCTTT.

V and J are TRBV2 and TRBJ1-2; tentative D call: TRBD1 (5 bases). Between the trimmed V and J ends, which lost 6 bases and 6 bases, there was a span of 23 bases. This CDR3 is built from 16 residues. Germline V gives CDR1 SNHLY, CDR2 FYNNEI. The CDR3 reads CASRTRGGGVSDGYTF. The CDR3 bases are TGTGCCAGCAGAACCCGGGGCGGAGGGGTGAGCGATGGCTACACCTTC. Looking up the rest from reference TRBV2 and TRBJ1-2 gives the full variable domain: EPEVTQTPSHQVTQMGQEVILRCVPISNHLYFYWYRQILGQKVEFLVSFYNNEISEKSEIFDDQFSVERPDGSNFTLKIRSTKLEDSAMYFCASRTRGGGVSDGYTFGSGTRLTVV.

This clone was seen just once. V and J are TRBV21-1 and TRBJ1-5; the table's TRBD1 call for D was not verified on the DNA. TRBV21-1 corresponds to a pseudogene. The CDR3 contains 16 residues. The CDR3 bases are TGTGCCAGCAGCGGGGGGGACAGGGGGCATAATCAGCCCCAGCATTTT. Translation: CASSGGDRGHNQPQHF.

The chain has TRBV28 and TRBJ1-6, with 10 bases lining up with TRBD1. V lost 8 bases, J lost 8 bases, and 0 bases stayed unmatched. Germline lookup yields CDR1 MDHEN and CDR2 SYDVKM. This CDR3 is 12 amino acids long. As DNA, the CDR3 is TGTGCCAGCGGGACAGGGGATTCACCCCTCCACTTT. It encodes CASGTGDSPLHF.

V usage is TRBV29-1 and J usage is TRBJ1-3, with D perhaps matching TRBD1 (6 bases). Germline values: CDR1 SQVTM, CDR2 ANQGSEA. Trimming removed 7 bases at V and 4 bases at J, with 14 bases between. The CDR3 consists of 13 residues. The CDR3 sequence is CSAIEGGGNTIYF. The CDR3 nucleotides read TGCAGCGCCATTGAGGGGGGGGGAAACACCATATATTTT.

This clone has a handful of counts. CDR3 sequence (DNA): TGTGCCACCATGACAGCACCTAACTATGGCTACACCTTC. Its protein product is CATMTAPNYGYTF. This chain connects TRBV10-3 to TRBJ1-2, with D possibly matching TRBD1 (5 bases). The CDR3 covers 13 residues. Trimming removed 10 bases at V and 0 bases at J, with 12 bases between. From germline, CDR1 is ENHRY and CDR2 SYGVKD.

Comment on this clone: The identical CDR3 is also encoded by other nucleotide sequences in the sample. CDR3 DNA: TGTGCCAGCAGCTTAGACAGGAATCAGCCCCAGCATTTT. This encodes CASSLDRNQPQHF. This chain links TRBV7-3 with TRBJ1-5, with D possibly matching TRBD1 (6 bases). V dropped 2 bases and J dropped 4 bases, with 6 bases sitting between them. The length of the CDR3 is 13 residues. Per the germline V gene, CDR1 is SGHTA and CDR2 is FQGTGA.

The chain employs TRBV7-3 and TRBJ2-1; 7 bases are a match to TRBD2. Trimming took 6 bases from V and 6 from J; bases not matched to a gene: 8. The CDR3 is made up of 14 amino acids. CDR1 SGHTA and CDR2 FQGTGA come from the germline V gene. The DNA of the CDR3 is TGTGCCAGCAGTTCCCCCAGGACTAGCAATGAGCAGTTCTTC. Translating gives CASSSPRTSNEQFF.

This rearrangement joins TRBV30 to TRBJ2-3; 8 bases line up with TRBD1. Germline loops: CDR1 GTSNPN, CDR2 SVGIG (reference sequence). The CDR3 runs 12 residues. CDR3 protein: CGGQGYADTQYF. The CDR3 DNA reads as TGTGGCGGACAGGGTTATGCAGATACGCAGTATTTT.

The rearrangement links TRBV6-5 to TRBJ1-2, with a weak D call TRBD1 (5 bases). Germline CDR1 and CDR2: MNHEY and SVGAGI. The CDR3 runs 14 residues. Trimming removed 2 bases at V and 8 bases at J, with 15 bases between. The CDR3 here is CASSYLSQDRGYTF. Here the CDR3 DNA reads TGTGCCAGCAGTTACCTTTCACAGGATAGGGGCTACACCTTC.

This clone was found a few times. V is TRBV6-5 and J is TRBJ1-2, with a weak D call TRBD1 (5 bases). The CDR3 is 15 amino acids. Trimming pared 6 bases from V and 5 bases from J, leaving 19 bases between. Germline V lookup: CDR1 MNHEY, CDR2 SVGAGI. CDR3 nucleotide sequence: TGTGCCAGCAGGGACGGGACTGCGATCCTTTATGGCTACACCTTC. Its translation is CASRDGTAILYGYTF.